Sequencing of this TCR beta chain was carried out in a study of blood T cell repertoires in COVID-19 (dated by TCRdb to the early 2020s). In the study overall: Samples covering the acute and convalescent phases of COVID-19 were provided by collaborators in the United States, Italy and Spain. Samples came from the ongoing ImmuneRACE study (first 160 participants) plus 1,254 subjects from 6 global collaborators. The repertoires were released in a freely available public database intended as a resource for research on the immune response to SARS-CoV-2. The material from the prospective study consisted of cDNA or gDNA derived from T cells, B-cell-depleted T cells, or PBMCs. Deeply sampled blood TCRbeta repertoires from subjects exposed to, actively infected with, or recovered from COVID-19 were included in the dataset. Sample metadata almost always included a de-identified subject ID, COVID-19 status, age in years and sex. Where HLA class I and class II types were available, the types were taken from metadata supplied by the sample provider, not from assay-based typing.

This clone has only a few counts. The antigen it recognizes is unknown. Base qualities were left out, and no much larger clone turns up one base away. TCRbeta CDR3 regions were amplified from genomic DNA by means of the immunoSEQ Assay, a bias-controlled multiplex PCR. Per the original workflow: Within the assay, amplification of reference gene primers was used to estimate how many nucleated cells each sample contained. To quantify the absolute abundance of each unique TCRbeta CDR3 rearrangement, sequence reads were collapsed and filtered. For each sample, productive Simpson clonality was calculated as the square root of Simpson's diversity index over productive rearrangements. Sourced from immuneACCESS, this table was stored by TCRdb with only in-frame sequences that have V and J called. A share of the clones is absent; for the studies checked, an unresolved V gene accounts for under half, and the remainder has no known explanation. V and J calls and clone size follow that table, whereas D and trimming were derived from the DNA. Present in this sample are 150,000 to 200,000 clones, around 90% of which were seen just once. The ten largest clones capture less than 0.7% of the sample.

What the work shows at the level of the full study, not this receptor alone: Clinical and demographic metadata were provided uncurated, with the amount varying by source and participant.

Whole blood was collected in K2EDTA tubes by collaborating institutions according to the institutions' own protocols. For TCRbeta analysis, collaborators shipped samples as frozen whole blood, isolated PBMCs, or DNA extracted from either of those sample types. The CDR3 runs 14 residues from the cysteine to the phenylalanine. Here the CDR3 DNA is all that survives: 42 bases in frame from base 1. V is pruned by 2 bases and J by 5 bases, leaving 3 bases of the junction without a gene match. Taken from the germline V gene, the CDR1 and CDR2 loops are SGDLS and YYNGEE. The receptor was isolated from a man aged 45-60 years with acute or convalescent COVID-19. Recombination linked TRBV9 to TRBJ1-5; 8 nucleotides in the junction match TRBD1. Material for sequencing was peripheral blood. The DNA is TGTGCCAGCAGCGTGGGACAGGATTATCAGCCCCAGCATTTT. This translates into CASSVGQDYQPQHF.